The 8 T cell receptor beta chains listed next were all sequenced from one sample in a study of T cell repertoires in cytomegalovirus infection. No antigen has been identified for these receptors. MiXCR, applied by TCRdb to the reads, yields one record per CDR3 protein. The sample lists just over 450,000 distinct CDR3 sequences; approximately 40% were seen once. Specimen: cultured PBMCs, collected from culture after CMV antigen stimulation. The receptors come from a human donor in good health (CMV status not recorded). Some clones in this sample may be carry-over from other donors' samples.

This clonotype showed up just a few times. The chain uses TRBV7-2 and TRBJ2-1; D is possibly TRBD1 (6 bases). The CDR3 is 16 residues long. V was clipped by 2 bases and J by 0 bases, with 11 bases between them. Germline lookup yields CDR1 SGHTA and CDR2 FQGNSA. The CDR3 spells CASSLRDTRSYNEQFF. CDR3 DNA sequence: TGTGCCAGCAGCTTACGGGACACCCGCTCCTACAATGAGCAGTTCTTC.

The V gene is TRBV20-1, the J gene TRBJ2-7, with TRBD1 matching over 9 bases. There are 13 residues in the CDR3. Germline CDR1 and CDR2: DFQATT and SNEGSKA (reference sequence). CDR3 DNA sequence: TGCAGGCCGGGACAGGGCGGGTCCTACGAGCAGTACTTC. Protein sequence: CRPGQGGSYEQYF.

The CDR3 DNA sequence: TGCAGTGCCAGCGGACTAGCGGGGGGAGGGGATACGCAGTATTTT. Translation gives CSASGLAGGGDTQYF. The rearrangement uses TRBV20-1 and TRBJ2-3, with TRBD2 identical over 14 bases. CDR3 size: 15 residues. Per the germline V gene, CDR1 is DFQATT and CDR2 is SNEGSKA (reference sequence). The V segment lost 6 bases and the J segment 6 bases; nucleotides outside the gene matches: 8.

The gene calls are TRBV2 and TRBJ1-5; 9 bases agree with TRBD1. The CDR3 runs to 15 residues. Looked up from germline, CDR1 is SNHLY and CDR2 is FYNNEI. With V trimmed by 3 bases and J by 3 bases, 3 bases remained unmatched. CDR3 sequence reads: CASSEGQGYNQPQHF. CDR3 bases: TGTGCCAGCAGTGAGGGACAGGGCTACAATCAGCCCCAGCATTTT.

The rearrangement uses TRBV20-1 and TRBJ1-3; the D is unclear. The CDR3 runs 13 residues. Germline V gene data show CDR1 as DFQATT and CDR2 as SNEGSKA (reference sequence). V was pared by 5 bases and J by 0 bases, with 8 bases between. As DNA, the CDR3 is TGCAGTGCTGTTCAGGACTCTGGAAACACCATATATTTT. Amino acids: CSAVQDSGNTIYF.

This clonotype was recorded a few times. The J gene is TRBJ2-2, the V gene TRBV4-1; D ambiguous. The CDR3 length is 14 residues. The germline V gene has CDR1 MGHRA and CDR2 YSYEKL. Trimming shortened V by 0 bases and J by 7 bases, and 9 bases separated the two germline ends. The DNA of the CDR3 is TGCGCCAGCAGCCAAGATCCCCTTGTCGGGGAGCTGTTTTTT. Residues: CASSQDPLVGELFF.

The chain uses TRBV7-9 and TRBJ1-1, with 7 positions matching TRBD1. This CDR3 has 11 residues. With 8 bases clipped from V and 6 bases from J, the junction kept 3 bases outside the gene matches. In germline, CDR1 is SEHNR, CDR2 FQNEAQ (reference sequence). CDR3 amino acids: CASGRGAEAFF. CDR3 bases: TGTGCCAGCGGCAGGGGGGCTGAAGCTTTCTTT.

In this sample, this clonotype turned up a few times. The chain joins TRBV6-5 to TRBJ2-5; 12 bases are shared with TRBD2. With V trimmed by 4 bases and J by 5 bases, 5 bases remained unmatched. The CDR3 is 15 residues long. In germline, CDR1 is MNHEY, CDR2 SVGAGI. The CDR3 spells CASSSASGGAETQYF. The DNA for the CDR3 is TGTGCCAGCAGTTCGGCTAGCGGGGGGGCCGAGACCCAGTACTTC.